These T cell receptor beta chains were read from a single sample in a study of response to subunit inactivated influenza vaccine. TCRdb reanalysed the RT-PCR reads using MiXCR and keeps one entry per CDR3 protein. In the table there are a few hundred thousand distinct CDR3 sequences, approximately 14% of which are singletons. Here the sequenced sample was PBMCs from blood, taken roughly 12 days after vaccination. The receptors come from a man aged 45-65 years who received an inactivated influenza vaccine. Both conserved end residues are part of each CDR3. The order of the fields is D gene, clone size, V gene, J gene, CDR3 DNA, CDR3 protein. The D gene is left open where the match is weak. Size is omitted from some rows. Given values are once, few, many or a class for expanded clones.

>NA|NA|TRBV20-1|TRBJ2-7
TGCAGTGCCCACCCCGGGGAAAAGGCTGGCTACGAGCAGTACTTC
CSAHPGEKAGYEQYF
>NA|NA|TRBV7-3|TRBJ2-2
TGTGCCAGCAGTCTCACCCTGAACACCGGGGAGCTGTTTTTT
CASSLTLNTGELFF
>NA|few|TRBV14|TRBJ1-4
TGTGCCAGCAGCCAAGATTCGACCACTAGTGAAAAACTGTTTTTT
CASSQDSTTSEKLFF
>NA|NA|TRBV3-1|TRBJ1-5
TGTGCCAGCAGCCAGTGGACAGATCAGCCCCAGCATTTT
CASSQWTDQPQHF
>TRBD1|NA|TRBV7-2|TRBJ1-6
TGTGCCAGCAGCTTACGTGACAGGGGGACGAGATCACCCCTCCACTTT
CASSLRDRGTRSPLHF
>NA|few|TRBV27|TRBJ1-1
TGTGCCAGCAGCCCCGACAGTCGGTTGTCCAAAGCCAACACTGAAGCTTTCTTT
CASSPDSRLSKANTEAFF
>NA|NA|TRBV7-6|TRBJ2-6
TGTGCCAGCAGCGACATTACAAGAGCTAGGGCCAACGTCCTGACTTTC
CASSDITRARANVLTF
>NA|many|TRBV7-2|TRBJ2-5
TGTGCCAGCAGCATAAGACGGACCCAAGAGACCCAGTACTTC
CASSIRRTQETQYF
>TRBD2|NA|TRBV20-1|TRBJ2-3
TGCAGTGCTCCTCCGGGTCGGCGGGGGGCTCATGCAGATACGCAGTATTTT
CSAPPGRRGAHADTQYF
>NA|NA|TRBV7-2|TRBJ1-1
TGTGCCAGCAGCTCCGGACGGGAGAACACTGAAGCTTTCTTT
CASSSGRENTEAFF
>NA|many|TRBV5-1|TRBJ2-7
TGCGCCAGCACCTGGGAGGTAGGCTCCTACGAGCAGTACTTC
CASTWEVGSYEQYF
>NA|few|TRBV7-9|TRBJ2-1
TGTGCCAGCAGCTTAGCGCTAGCCGAAAAGAATGAGCAGTTCTTC
CASSLALAEKNEQFF
>NA|NA|TRBV5-4|TRBJ1-6
TGTGCCAGCAGCCCCCATGTCACCAATTCACCCCTCCACTTT
CASSPHVTNSPLHF
>NA|NA|TRBV9|TRBJ2-7
TGTGCCAGCAGCGGATCCCCCGCGGGAACCTACGAGCAGTACTTC
CASSGSPAGTYEQYF
>NA|few|TRBV7-9|TRBJ2-7
TGTGCCAGCAGCTCCGCTATCGGCGAGCAGTACTTC
CASSSAIGEQYF
>TRBD2|NA|TRBV6-2/TRBV6-3|TRBJ2-1
TGTGCCAGCCGACTAGCGGGAGGGTCTCACAATGAGCAGTTCTTC
CASRLAGGSHNEQFF
>TRBD2|NA|TRBV9|TRBJ2-1
TGTGCCAGCAGCGCACCTAGCGGGTCCGCCTACAATGAGCAGTTCTTC
CASSAPSGSAYNEQFF
>NA|few|TRBV14|TRBJ2-7
TGTGCCAGCAGCCAAGAAAGTCTAGGTTTCCACGAGCAGTACTTC
CASSQESLGFHEQYF
>NA|few|TRBV28|TRBJ2-7
TGTGCCAGCAGTATGACCGGGCCCCAGGAGCAGTACTTC
CASSMTGPQEQYF
>NA|few|TRBV7-9|TRBJ2-7
TGTGCCAGCAGCTCAGGGTCGGTGTCGTACTTC
CASSSGSVSYF
>NA|few|TRBV3-1|TRBJ2-1
TGTGCCAGCAGCCTGGACAGCAGAAATGAGCAGTTCTTC
CASSLDSRNEQFF
>NA|few|TRBV20-1|TRBJ1-2
TGCAGTGCTAGACCTGACAGTCTTGGCTACACCTTC
CSARPDSLGYTF
>NA|NA|TRBV5-1|TRBJ2-3
TGCGCCAGCGGAGGGGGCGCGGGGACAGATACGCAGTATTTT
CASGGGAGTDTQYF
>NA|NA|TRBV12-3/TRBV12-4|TRBJ2-7
TGTGCCAGCAGTTTAGCGCTGGGGCAGCTCAATCTCTACGAGCAGTACTTC
CASSLALGQLNLYEQYF
>NA|many|TRBV12-3/TRBV12-4|TRBJ1-2
TGTGCCAGCAGTGGAAGTTGGAGGGGGGAGGCCTTC
CASSGSWRGEAF
>NA|NA|TRBV4-3|TRBJ2-1
TGCGCCAGCAGCCAATATCAGATCAGGGGTGAGCAGTTCTTC
CASSQYQIRGEQFF
>TRBD2|few|TRBV4-2|TRBJ2-1
TGTGCCAGCAGCCATGAGCGGGGGGCGAACAATGAGCAGTTCTTC
CASSHERGANNEQFF
>TRBD1|few|TRBV19|TRBJ2-7
TGTGCCACAACCGGGACAGCGGCCTCCTACGAGCAGTACTTC
CATTGTAASYEQYF
>TRBD1|NA|TRBV20-1|TRBJ2-7
TGCAGTGCTAGTCCCCAGGGGGCTTGGGAGCAGTACTTC
CSASPQGAWEQYF
>TRBD1|few|TRBV29-1|TRBJ1-3
TGCAGCGTCGGGACAGAGGCTGGAAACACCATATATTTT
CSVGTEAGNTIYF
>NA|NA|TRBV5-1|TRBJ2-1
TGCGCCAGCAGCTTGGAGGCCAGAGGTTACAATGAGCAGTTCTTC
CASSLEARGYNEQFF
>NA|NA|TRBV7-9|TRBJ2-2
TGTGCCAGCAGGCCCCGGGGGCTATCCGGGGAGCTGTTTTTT
CASRPRGLSGELFF
>NA|few|TRBV11-2|TRBJ2-5
TGTGCCAGCAGCTTAGGGACCGGGACACTGCAAGAGACCCAGTACTTC
CASSLGTGTLQETQYF
>NA|few|TRBV27|TRBJ2-2
TGTGCCAGCAGTTTATTGGCGGGAAGCGGGGAGCTGTTTTTT
CASSLLAGSGELFF
>NA|few|TRBV7-2|TRBJ2-7
TGTGCCAGCAAATGGGCAGGGCCTGAGCAGTACTTC
CASKWAGPEQYF
>TRBD1|NA|TRBV5-1|TRBJ2-7
TGCGCCAGCAGCTGGGGACCGGGACAGGCCTCCTACGAGCAGTACTTC
CASSWGPGQASYEQYF
>NA|many|TRBV7-2|TRBJ2-7
TGTGCCAGCAGCTTAGATTACTCCCAATACGAGCAGTACTTC
CASSLDYSQYEQYF
>NA|NA|TRBV4-1|TRBJ2-1
TGCGCCAGCAGCCGCCAACATAGCTCCTACAATGAGCAGTTCTTC
CASSRQHSSYNEQFF
>NA|NA|TRBV9|TRBJ2-2
TGTGCCAGCAGCCTTCAGACCACCGGGGAGCTGTTTTTT
CASSLQTTGELFF
>NA|few|TRBV7-9|TRBJ2-5
TGTGCCAGCAGCCCAATCATAGGAGAGACCCAGTACTTC
CASSPIIGETQYF
>TRBD1|NA|TRBV20-1|TRBJ2-7
TGCAGTGCTAGAGGGCAGGGGGTGCGGGAGCAGTACTTC
CSARGQGVREQYF
>TRBD1|NA|TRBV19|TRBJ1-5
TGTGCCAGTAGGCGACAGGGGATCAATCAGCCCCAGCATTTT
CASRRQGINQPQHF
>NA|NA|TRBV5-1|TRBJ1-1
TGCGCCAGCAGCTCGACACCCATGAACACTGAAGCTTTCTTT
CASSSTPMNTEAFF
>NA|few|TRBV7-9|TRBJ1-5
TGTGCCAGCAGCATGACAGGTCAAGGCAATCAGCCCCAGCATTTT
CASSMTGQGNQPQHF
>NA|NA|TRBV12-3/TRBV12-4|TRBJ1-6
TGTGCCAGCAAAGATTGGGAAAATTCACCCCTCCACTTT
CASKDWENSPLHF
>NA|few|TRBV6-2/TRBV6-3|TRBJ1-1
TGTGCCAGCAGGTACAGGGCCGGTAGCTCTGAAGCTTTCTTT
CASRYRAGSSEAFF
>TRBD1|few|TRBV6-1|TRBJ1-2
TGTGCCAGCAGTCTGATACAGGGGGGATATGGCTACACCTTC
CASSLIQGGYGYTF